The 32 T cell receptor beta chains reported below all come from one sample, sequenced in a study of identical twins. Each CDR3 protein gets one entry after TCRdb re-called the 5' RACE reads with MiXCR. This table holds about 890,000 distinct CDR3 sequences, roughly an eighth found once. The same data also contributed to another study, on yellow fever vaccine responses in identical twins.

Sequencing was performed on PBMCs. The receptor source for this set is a woman between 18 and 30 years old in good health.

The sample holds a few counts of this clonotype. This sequence joins TRBV12-3 or TRBV12-4 and TRBJ1-1; a weak D match, TRBD1 (5 bases). The V end lost 4 bases, the J end lost 5 bases, and 20 bases lay between the germline ends. The CDR3 is 16 amino acids. CDR3 coding DNA: TGTGCCAGCAGTTCCCTGCCAGGAAGCCGGGGGACTGAAGCTTTCTTT. Its protein is CASSSLPGSRGTEAFF.

The chain carries TRBV3-1 and TRBJ2-5; D remains ambiguous. Trimming stripped 0 bases from V and 7 bases from J, with 12 bases between. The CDR3 is made up of 14 amino acids. Germline V gives CDR1 LGHDT, CDR2 YNNKEL (reference sequence). CDR3 in amino acids: CASSQDYPPGTQYF. CDR3 nucleotide sequence: TGTGCCAGCAGCCAAGACTACCCGCCGGGGACCCAGTACTTC.

The rearrangement links TRBV2 to TRBJ1-5; D is unclear. The germline gives CDR1 SNHLY, CDR2 FYNNEI. V was cut by 3 bases and J by 5 bases, with 11 bases left in between. This CDR3 spans 14 amino acids. DNA of the CDR3: TGTGCCAGCAGTGATACAGTCGGTTATCAGCCCCAGCATTTT. Amino acids: CASSDTVGYQPQHF.

A few counts support this clonotype. V and J are TRBV7-9 and TRBJ2-2, with D hard to call. The CDR3 is 17 amino acids. Germline V gives CDR1 SEHNR, CDR2 FQNEAQ (reference sequence). Trimming removed 11 bases at V and 0 bases at J, with 22 bases between. DNA for the CDR3: TGTGCCGGGTGGGGTGCCTACGAGACAACGAACACCGGGGAGCTGTTTTTT. This translates into CAGWGAYETTNTGELFF.

This clonotype was seen only a few times. The chain joins TRBV29-1 to TRBJ1-1, with D uncertain. Trimming pared 2 bases from V and 1 base from J, leaving 8 bases between. The CDR3 totals 13 residues. Germline V gene lookup returns CDR1 SQVTM and CDR2 ANQGSEA. This chain's CDR3 is CSVEFTANTEAFF. CDR3 bases: TGCAGCGTTGAATTTACAGCGAACACTGAAGCTTTCTTT.

This clonotype was seen a few times. Germline and junction disagree at one end, which may indicate a read error. The V and J genes are TRBV9 and TRBJ2-1; 8 positions match TRBD2. Per germline, CDR1 SGDLS and CDR2 YYNGEE. The CDR3 totals 16 residues. CDR3 amino acids: CASSVAPGRAYDEQFF. The CDR3 nucleotides read TGTGCCAGCAGCGTAGCCCCCGGGAGGGCCTACGATGAGCAGTTCTTC.

This clonotype has only a few counts. The J gene is TRBJ2-1, the V gene TRBV2; TRBD1 matches at 8 bases. The junction had 10 bases not matched to a gene; V was cut back by 6 bases and J by 3 bases. Germline loops: CDR1 SNHLY, CDR2 FYNNEI. CDR3 size: 16 residues. CDR3 in DNA: TGTGCCAGCAGGGCCAGCAGGGGGCATTACTACAATGAGCAGTTCTTC. Protein product: CASRASRGHYYNEQFF. The variable domain in full, completed from reference TRBV2 and TRBJ2-1, reads EPEVTQTPSHQVTQMGQEVILRCVPISNHLYFYWYRQILGQKVEFLVSFYNNEISEKSEIFDDQFSVERPDGSNFTLKIRSTKLEDSAMYFCASRASRGHYYNEQFFGPGTRLTVL.

The rearrangement uses TRBV20-1 and TRBJ2-5, with no clear D. CDR1 is DFQATT, CDR2 SNEGSKA, per germline (reference sequence). V was cut by 1 base and J by 5 bases, with 14 bases left in between. This CDR3 has 14 amino acids. CDR3 sequence reads: CSARGPRVAETQYF. The CDR3 bases are TGCAGTGCTAGAGGGCCACGGGTGGCGGAGACCCAGTACTTC.

This rearrangement joins TRBV28 to TRBJ2-3, with unresolved D. This CDR3 region has 16 residues. Germline V CDR1 and CDR2: MDHEN, SYDVKM. V was pared by 7 bases and J by 0 bases, with 17 bases between. The CDR3 is CASTPTEWASTDTQYF. The CDR3 DNA reads as TGTGCCAGCACCCCTACGGAATGGGCTAGCACAGATACGCAGTATTTT.

The chain is built from TRBV12-3 or TRBV12-4 and TRBJ2-3; D unresolved. The CDR3 is 14 amino acids. The V end was cut by 6 bases, the J end by 3 bases, with 13 bases between. CDR3 sequence (DNA): TGTGCCAGCAGCCTACTTCCTAGGACAGATACGCAGTATTTT. Translated: CASSLLPRTDTQYF.

V and J are TRBV7-9 and TRBJ2-2; 7 positions match TRBD1. Germline CDR1 and CDR2: SEHNR and FQNEAQ (reference sequence). The CDR3 covers 15 residues. Trimming took 3 bases from V and 1 from J; bases not matched to a gene: 2. CDR3 DNA: TGTGCCAGCAGCTTCGGGACAGTGAACACCGGGGAGCTGTTTTTT. Translating gives CASSFGTVNTGELFF.

Written as DNA, the CDR3 is TGTGCCAGCAGTCGGGAGGGGATGGGGGGGCAGTTCTTC. Its protein is CASSREGMGGQFF. This chain connects TRBV12-3 or TRBV12-4 to TRBJ2-1, with 8 bases matching TRBD2. The CDR3 runs to 13 residues. V dropped 5 bases and J dropped 12; count of bases not matched to a gene: 9.

The gene calls are TRBV24-1 and TRBJ2-7; D unclear. Germline V lookup: CDR1 KGHDR, CDR2 SFDVKD. V was cut by 9 bases and J by 5 bases, with 16 bases left in between. The length of the CDR3 is 13 residues. The CDR3 reads CATGQSNSNEQYF. The CDR3 bases are TGTGCCACCGGTCAAAGCAACAGCAACGAGCAGTACTTC.

This clonotype has a handful of counts. This chain joins TRBV25-1 and TRBJ2-1; possibly TRBD1 for D (6 bases). Germline-derived CDR1 and CDR2 are MGHDK and SYGVNS. This CDR3 is built from 16 residues. V lost 6 bases and J lost 8, with 23 bases in between. The CDR3, as DNA: TGTGCCAGCAGCAGAGAAGGGGCAGGGGCCCAGGATGAGCAGTTCTTC. Amino acids: CASSREGAGAQDEQFF.

In this sample, this clonotype turned up a few times. J is TRBJ1-2 and V is TRBV5-6, with D maybe TRBD1 (6 bases). The V end was cut by 1 base, the J end by 0 bases, with 10 bases between. The CDR3 has 15 amino acids. The germline CDR1 and CDR2 sequences are SGHDT and YYEEEE. The CDR3 reads CASSLRGAANYGYTF. In DNA form, the CDR3 reads TGTGCCAGCAGCTTGAGGGGGGCAGCTAACTATGGCTACACCTTC.

The chain is built from TRBV10-3 and TRBJ2-3, with 8 bases that match TRBD2. V lost 10 bases, J lost 6 bases, and 6 bases stayed unmatched. The germline gives CDR1 ENHRY, CDR2 SYGVKD. The CDR3 covers 12 residues. CDR3 amino acids: CATQAGADTQYF. The CDR3 DNA sequence: TGTGCCACCCAAGCGGGAGCGGATACGCAGTATTTT.

The V gene is TRBV28, the J gene TRBJ2-7; TRBD1 aligns across 10 bases. Germline assignment: CDR1 MDHEN and CDR2 SYDVKM. The length of the CDR3 is 14 residues. Germline trimming cut 5 bases from V and 2 bases from J; bases unmatched to any gene: 3. The CDR3 coding sequence is TGTGCCAGCAGTGACAGGGGGCCGACCTACGAGCAGTACGTC. It codes for CASSDRGPTYEQYV.

This clonotype was counted between two and nine times. J is TRBJ1-6 and V is TRBV4-1, with D uncertain. V lost 1 base to trimming and J lost 4 bases, with 11 bases between them. CDR1 MGHRA and CDR2 YSYEKL come from the germline V gene. CDR3 size: 16 residues. CDR3 in amino acids: CASSQVGRIYNSPLHF. CDR3 bases: TGCGCCAGCAGCCAAGTAGGCAGGATATATAATTCACCCCTCCACTTT.

This clonotype was counted between two and nine times. The chain joins TRBV5-1 to TRBJ2-1, with D maybe TRBD2 (5 bases). From germline, CDR1 is SGHRS and CDR2 YFSETQ. The CDR3 runs to 14 residues. Trimming took 2 bases from V and 8 from J, leaving 14 bases between them. The CDR3 bases are TGCGCCAGCAGCTTAACTGAGGGTTGGGATGAGCAGTTCTTC. Its translation is CASSLTEGWDEQFF.

The V gene is TRBV7-9, the J gene TRBJ1-5; 7 nucleotides align to TRBD1. This CDR3 spans 14 amino acids. V lost 5 bases to trimming and J lost 3 bases; unmatched junction nucleotides: 4. Germline assignment: CDR1 SEHNR and CDR2 FQNEAQ (reference sequence). The CDR3 nucleotides are TGTGCCAGCAGCCCTGAGGGGGCCAATCAGCCCCAGCATTTT. It specifies CASSPEGANQPQHF.

This chain uses TRBV7-2 with TRBJ2-7; 14 bases line up with TRBD2. Germline V lookup: CDR1 SGHTA, CDR2 FQGNSA. Trimming took 10 bases from V and 9 from J; bases not matched to a gene: 8. The CDR3 sequence is 13 residues long. CDR3 DNA: TGTGCCAACACGGGACTAGCGGGAGTTGGGCAGTACTTC. Amino acid sequence: CANTGLAGVGQYF.

The chain is built from TRBV20-1 and TRBJ2-7; 7 bases are a match to TRBD2. The trim removed 5 bases at V and 0 bases at J, leaving 7 bases unmatched. Per the germline V gene, CDR1 is DFQATT and CDR2 is SNEGSKA (reference sequence). The CDR3 consists of 14 residues. CDR3 sequence (DNA): TGCAGTGCTTCGGGGCGGGAGAGCTCCTACGAGCAGTACTTC. Translated, it gives CSASGRESSYEQYF.

J is TRBJ2-2 and V is TRBV10-3; TRBD2 matches at 12 bases. The germline V gene has CDR1 ENHRY and CDR2 SYGVKD. The length of the CDR3 is 21 residues. V lost 2 bases to trimming and J lost 1 base; unmatched junction nucleotides: 14. CDR3 region: CAISEHSGLTSGGRNTGELFF. The DNA of the CDR3 is TGTGCCATCAGTGAGCATTCTGGGTTGACTAGCGGGGGCCGGAACACCGGGGAGCTGTTTTTT.

CDR3 bases: TGTGCCAGCAGCGTAGGGGCGGGGGCGAACACCGGGGAGCTGTTTTTT. Translating gives CASSVGAGANTGELFF. The V call is TRBV9, the J call TRBJ2-2; TRBD2 aligns across 7 bases. Germline values: CDR1 SGDLS, CDR2 YYNGEE. This CDR3 region has 16 residues. J lost 0 bases, V lost 0 bases, and 2 bases had no gene match.

This clonotype was detected a few times. The chain is built from TRBV4-1 and TRBJ2-1, with 14 bases identical to TRBD2. This CDR3 contains 17 residues. Trimming took 4 bases from V and 4 from J; bases not matched to a gene: 6. The V gene's germline CDR1 is MGHRA and CDR2 YSYEKL. CDR3 bases: TGCGCCAGCAGCCCAAAGACTAGCGGGGGGGCTTACAATGAGCAGTTCTTC. As protein: CASSPKTSGGAYNEQFF.

This clonotype showed up many times. The chain combines TRBV7-8 with TRBJ2-4, with 10 nucleotides matching TRBD1. This CDR3 is 18 amino acids long. Trimming took 5 bases from V and 0 from J; bases not matched to a gene: 10. Germline CDR1 and CDR2: SGHVS and FQNEAQ. The CDR3: CASSAEGQGFLAKNIQYF. The CDR3, as DNA: TGTGCCAGCAGCGCCGAGGGACAGGGGTTCCTAGCCAAAAACATTCAGTACTTC.

This clonotype was picked up a small number of times. The rearrangement links TRBV7-9 to TRBJ2-1, with 13 bases that match TRBD2. V shed 3 bases and J 6 bases; nucleotides not matched to a gene: 8. CDR1 is SEHNR and CDR2 is FQNEAQ in the germline V gene (reference sequence). The CDR3 covers 17 residues. CDR3 region: CASSLRSGTSGTNEQFF. In DNA, the CDR3 is TGTGCCAGCAGCTTGAGAAGCGGGACTAGCGGGACCAATGAGCAGTTCTTC.

The chain recombines TRBV12-3 or TRBV12-4 with TRBJ2-3; TRBD2 matches at 7 bases. The CDR3 sequence is 15 residues long. V lost 6 bases and J lost 0; bases outside the gene matches: 6. The CDR3 is CASRQASGSTDTQYF. As DNA, the CDR3 is TGTGCCAGCAGGCAAGCTAGCGGTAGCACAGATACGCAGTATTTT.

V usage is TRBV19 and J usage is TRBJ2-1; possibly TRBD2 for D (5 bases). Trimming pared 5 bases from V and 8 bases from J, leaving 13 bases between. The CDR3 sequence is 13 residues long. The germline V gene encodes CDR1 LNHDA and CDR2 SQIVND (reference sequence). This CDR3 is CASSGYSDYEQFF. DNA of the CDR3: TGTGCCAGTAGTGGGTACTCGGACTATGAGCAGTTCTTC.

The chain links TRBV7-2 to TRBJ2-2; D is possibly TRBD2 (5 bases). CDR3 length: 16 residues. Trimming shortened V by 5 bases and J by 2 bases, and 15 bases separated the two germline ends. Germline CDR1 and CDR2: SGHTA and FQGNSA. The CDR3 spells CASSLQSGGNTGELFF. For the CDR3, the DNA is TGTGCCAGCAGCCTTCAGAGCGGCGGAAACACCGGGGAGCTGTTTTTT.

This chain joins TRBV20-1 and TRBJ2-7; maybe TRBD2 (6 bases). The V gene's germline CDR1 is DFQATT and CDR2 SNEGSKA (reference sequence). There are 15 residues in the CDR3. Trimming took off 0 bases at V and 2 bases at J, with 14 bases between the two ends. The CDR3 loop is CSARDLAGRPYEQYF. DNA of the CDR3: TGCAGTGCTAGAGATCTTGCGGGACGTCCCTACGAGCAGTACTTC.

V and J are TRBV5-5 and TRBJ1-4; D call uncertain. V was pared by 0 bases and J by 0 bases, with 12 bases between. Germline V gives CDR1 SGHKS, CDR2 YYEKEE (reference sequence). CDR3 length: 17 amino acids. CDR3 sequence: CASSLVLGIATNEKLFF. The CDR3 nucleotides read TGTGCCAGCAGCTTGGTGCTTGGGATTGCAACTAATGAAAAACTGTTTTTT.